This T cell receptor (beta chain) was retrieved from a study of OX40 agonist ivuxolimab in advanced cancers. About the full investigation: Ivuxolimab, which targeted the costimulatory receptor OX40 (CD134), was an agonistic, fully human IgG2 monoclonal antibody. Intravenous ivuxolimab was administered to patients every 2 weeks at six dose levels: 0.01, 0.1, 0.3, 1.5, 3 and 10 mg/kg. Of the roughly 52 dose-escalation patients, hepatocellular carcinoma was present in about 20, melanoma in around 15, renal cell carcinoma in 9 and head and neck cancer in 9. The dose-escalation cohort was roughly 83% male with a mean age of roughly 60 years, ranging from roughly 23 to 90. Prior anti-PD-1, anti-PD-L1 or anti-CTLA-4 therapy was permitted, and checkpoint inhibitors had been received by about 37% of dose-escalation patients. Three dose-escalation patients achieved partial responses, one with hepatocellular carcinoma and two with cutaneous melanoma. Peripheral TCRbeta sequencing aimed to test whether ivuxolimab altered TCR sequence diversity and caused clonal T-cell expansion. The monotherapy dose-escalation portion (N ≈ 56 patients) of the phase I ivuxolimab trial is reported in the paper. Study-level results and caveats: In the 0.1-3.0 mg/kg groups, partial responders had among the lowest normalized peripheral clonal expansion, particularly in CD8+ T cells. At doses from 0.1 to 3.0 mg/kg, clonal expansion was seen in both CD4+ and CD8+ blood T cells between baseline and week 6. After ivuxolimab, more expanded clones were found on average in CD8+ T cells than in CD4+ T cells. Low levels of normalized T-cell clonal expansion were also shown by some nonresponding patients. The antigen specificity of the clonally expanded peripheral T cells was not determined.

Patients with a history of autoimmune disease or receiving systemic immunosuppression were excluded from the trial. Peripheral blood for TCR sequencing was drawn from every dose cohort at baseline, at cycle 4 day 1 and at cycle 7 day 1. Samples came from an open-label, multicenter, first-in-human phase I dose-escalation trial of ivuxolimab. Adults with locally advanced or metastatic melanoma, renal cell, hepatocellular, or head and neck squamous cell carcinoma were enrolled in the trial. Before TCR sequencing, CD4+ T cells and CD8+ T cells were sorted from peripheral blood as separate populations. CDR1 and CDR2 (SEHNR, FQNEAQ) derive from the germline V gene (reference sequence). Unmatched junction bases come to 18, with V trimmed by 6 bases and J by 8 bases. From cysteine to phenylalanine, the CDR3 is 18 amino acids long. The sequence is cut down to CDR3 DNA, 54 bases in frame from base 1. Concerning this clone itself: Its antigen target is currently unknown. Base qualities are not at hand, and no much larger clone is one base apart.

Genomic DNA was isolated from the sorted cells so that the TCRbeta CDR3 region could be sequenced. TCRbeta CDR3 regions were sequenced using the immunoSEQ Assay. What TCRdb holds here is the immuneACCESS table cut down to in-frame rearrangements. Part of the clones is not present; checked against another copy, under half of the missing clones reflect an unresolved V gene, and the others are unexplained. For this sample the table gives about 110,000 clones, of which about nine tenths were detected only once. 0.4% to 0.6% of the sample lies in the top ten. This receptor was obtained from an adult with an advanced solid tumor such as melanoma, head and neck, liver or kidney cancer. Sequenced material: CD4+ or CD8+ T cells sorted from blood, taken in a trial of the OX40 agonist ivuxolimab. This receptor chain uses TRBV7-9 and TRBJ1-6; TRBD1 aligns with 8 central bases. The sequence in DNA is TGTGCCAGCAGTTTAACGGCCAGGGGGCGTTTGGTCGATTCACCCCTCCACTTT. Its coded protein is CASSLTARGRLVDSPLHF.